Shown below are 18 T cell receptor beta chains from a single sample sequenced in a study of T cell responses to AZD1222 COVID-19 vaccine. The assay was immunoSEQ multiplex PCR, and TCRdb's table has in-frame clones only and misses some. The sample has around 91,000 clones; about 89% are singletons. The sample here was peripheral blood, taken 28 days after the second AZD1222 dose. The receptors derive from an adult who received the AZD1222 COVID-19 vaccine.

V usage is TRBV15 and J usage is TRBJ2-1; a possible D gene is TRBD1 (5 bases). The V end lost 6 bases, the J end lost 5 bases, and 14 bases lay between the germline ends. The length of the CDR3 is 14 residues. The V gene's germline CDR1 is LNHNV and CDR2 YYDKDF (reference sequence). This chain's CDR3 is CATRAWGLNNEQFF. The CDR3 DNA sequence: TGTGCCACCAGGGCCTGGGGCCTTAACAATGAGCAGTTCTTC. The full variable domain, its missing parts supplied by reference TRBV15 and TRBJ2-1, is DAMVIQNPRYQVTQFGKPVTLSCSQTLNHNVMYWYQQKSSQAPKLLFHYYDKDFNNEADTPDNFQSRRPNTSFCFLDIRSPGLGDTAMYLCATRAWGLNNEQFFGPGTRLTVL.

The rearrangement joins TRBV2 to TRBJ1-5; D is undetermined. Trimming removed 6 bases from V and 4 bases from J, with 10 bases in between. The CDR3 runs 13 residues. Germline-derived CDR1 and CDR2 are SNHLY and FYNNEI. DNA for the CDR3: TGTGCCAGCAGGGGAGACCGAAATCAGCCCCAGCATTTT. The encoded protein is CASRGDRNQPQHF. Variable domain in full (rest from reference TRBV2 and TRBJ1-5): EPEVTQTPSHQVTQMGQEVILRCVPISNHLYFYWYRQILGQKVEFLVSFYNNEISEKSEIFDDQFSVERPDGSNFTLKIRSTKLEDSAMYFCASRGDRNQPQHFGDGTRLSIL.

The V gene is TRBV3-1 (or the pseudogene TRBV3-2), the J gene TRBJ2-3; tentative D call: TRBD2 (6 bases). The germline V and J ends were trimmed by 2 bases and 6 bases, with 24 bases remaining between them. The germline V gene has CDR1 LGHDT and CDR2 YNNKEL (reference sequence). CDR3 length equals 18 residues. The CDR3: CASSQLSATGALRDTQYF. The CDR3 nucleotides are TGTGCCAGCAGCCAACTCTCAGCCACGGGAGCCCTTCGGGATACGCAGTATTTT.

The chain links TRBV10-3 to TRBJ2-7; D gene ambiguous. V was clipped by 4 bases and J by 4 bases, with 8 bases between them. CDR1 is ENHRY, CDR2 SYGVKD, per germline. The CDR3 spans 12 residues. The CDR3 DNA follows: TGTGCCATCAGTGTGTCTGAGTACGAGCAGTACTTC. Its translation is CAISVSEYEQYF.

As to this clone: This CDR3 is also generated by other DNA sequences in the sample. Written as DNA, the CDR3 is TGTGCCAGCAGCCAGCTCAGCGCCGGGGAGCTGTTTTTT. The encoded protein is CASSQLSAGELFF. V gene TRBV3-1 (or the pseudogene TRBV3-2) combines with J gene TRBJ2-2; D is uncertain. CDR1 is LGHDT and CDR2 is YNNKEL in the germline V gene (reference sequence). This CDR3 comprises 13 residues. Trimming shortened V by 3 bases and J by 6 bases, and 8 bases separated the two germline ends.

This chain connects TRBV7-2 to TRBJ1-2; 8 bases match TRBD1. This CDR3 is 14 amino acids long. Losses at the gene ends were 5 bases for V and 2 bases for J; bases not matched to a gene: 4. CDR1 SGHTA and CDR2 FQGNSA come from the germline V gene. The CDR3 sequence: CASSQRQGNYGYTF. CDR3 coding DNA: TGTGCCAGCAGCCAACGACAGGGGAACTATGGCTACACCTTC.

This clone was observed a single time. CDR3 residues: CASSLAQVNTEAFF. The CDR3 bases are TGTGCCAGCAGCTTAGCGCAGGTGAACACTGAAGCTTTCTTT. This chain joins TRBV7-9 and TRBJ1-1; D is unresolved. V was cut by 0 bases and J by 0 bases, with 5 bases left in between. CDR3 size: 14 residues. Germline lookup yields CDR1 SEHNR and CDR2 FQNEAQ (reference sequence).

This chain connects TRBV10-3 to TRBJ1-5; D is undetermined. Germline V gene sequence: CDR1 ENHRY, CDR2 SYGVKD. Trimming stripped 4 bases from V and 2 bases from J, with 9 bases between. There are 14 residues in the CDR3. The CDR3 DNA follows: TGTGCCATCAGTGCCGGGCGCGGCAATCAGCCCCAGCATTTT. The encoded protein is CAISAGRGNQPQHF.

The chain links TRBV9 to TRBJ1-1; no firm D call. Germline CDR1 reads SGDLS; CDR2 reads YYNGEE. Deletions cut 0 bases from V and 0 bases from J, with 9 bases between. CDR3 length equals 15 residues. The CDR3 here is CASSVGVSMNTEAFF. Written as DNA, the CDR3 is TGTGCCAGCAGCGTAGGGGTCTCAATGAACACTGAAGCTTTCTTT.

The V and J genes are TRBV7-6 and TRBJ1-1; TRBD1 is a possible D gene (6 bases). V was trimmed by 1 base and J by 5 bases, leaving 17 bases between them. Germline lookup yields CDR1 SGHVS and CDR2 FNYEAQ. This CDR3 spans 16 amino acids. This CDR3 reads CASSLVPQGGWTEAFF. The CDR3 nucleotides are TGTGCCAGCAGCTTAGTCCCACAGGGCGGGTGGACTGAAGCTTTCTTT.

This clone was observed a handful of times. The CDR3 coding sequence is TGTGCCAGCAGTTACTACAGGGGGACGCGAGCTGAAAAACTGTTTTTT. Amino acids: CASSYYRGTRAEKLFF. This chain uses TRBV28 with TRBJ1-4; the match to TRBD1 covers 8 bases. Per germline, CDR1 MDHEN and CDR2 SYDVKM. This CDR3 is built from 16 residues. V gave up 4 bases and J gave up 7 bases; unmatched junction bases: 11.

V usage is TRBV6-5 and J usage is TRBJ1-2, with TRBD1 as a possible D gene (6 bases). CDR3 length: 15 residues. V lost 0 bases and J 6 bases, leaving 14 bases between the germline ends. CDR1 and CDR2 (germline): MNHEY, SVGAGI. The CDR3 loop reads CASSYSRPGANGYTF. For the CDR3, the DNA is TGTGCCAGCAGTTACTCGAGGCCGGGGGCGAATGGCTACACCTTC.

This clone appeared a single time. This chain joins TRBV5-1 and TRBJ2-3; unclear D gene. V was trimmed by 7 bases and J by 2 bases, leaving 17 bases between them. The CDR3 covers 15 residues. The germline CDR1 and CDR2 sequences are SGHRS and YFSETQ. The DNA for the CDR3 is TGCGCCAGCGGTGAGGCAGCTCACCCCACAGATACGCAGTATTTT. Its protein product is CASGEAAHPTDTQYF.

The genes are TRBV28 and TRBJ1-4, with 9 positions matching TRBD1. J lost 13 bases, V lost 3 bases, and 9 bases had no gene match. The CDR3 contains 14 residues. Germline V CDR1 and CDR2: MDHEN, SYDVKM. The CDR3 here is CASSLSGTGRTLFF. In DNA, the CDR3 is TGTGCCAGCAGTTTGTCCGGGACAGGGCGTACACTGTTTTTT. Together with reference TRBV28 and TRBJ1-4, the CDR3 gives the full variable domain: DVKVTQSSRYLVKRTGEKVFLECVQDMDHENMFWYRQDPGLGLRLIYFSYDVKMKEKGDIPEGYSVSREKKERFSLILESASTNQTSMYLCASSLSGTGRTLFFGSGTQLSVL.

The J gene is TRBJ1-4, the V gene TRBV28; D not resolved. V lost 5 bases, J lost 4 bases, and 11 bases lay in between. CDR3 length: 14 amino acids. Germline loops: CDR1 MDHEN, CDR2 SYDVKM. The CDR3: CASSIQNFNEKLFF. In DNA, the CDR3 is TGTGCCAGCAGTATACAGAACTTTAATGAAAAACTGTTTTTT.

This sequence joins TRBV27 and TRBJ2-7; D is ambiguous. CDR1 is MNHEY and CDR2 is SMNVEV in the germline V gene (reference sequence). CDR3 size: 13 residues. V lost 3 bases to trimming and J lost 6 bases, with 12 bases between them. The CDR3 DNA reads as TGTGCCAGCAGTTTGGCCAGGTCGGGCGAGCAGTACTTC. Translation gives CASSLARSGEQYF.

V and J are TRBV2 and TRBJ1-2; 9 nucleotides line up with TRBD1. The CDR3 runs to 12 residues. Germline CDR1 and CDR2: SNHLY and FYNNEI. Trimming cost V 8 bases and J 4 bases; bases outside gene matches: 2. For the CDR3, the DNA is TGTGCCAGCGCGACAGGGGGCTATGGCTACACCTTC. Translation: CASATGGYGYTF.

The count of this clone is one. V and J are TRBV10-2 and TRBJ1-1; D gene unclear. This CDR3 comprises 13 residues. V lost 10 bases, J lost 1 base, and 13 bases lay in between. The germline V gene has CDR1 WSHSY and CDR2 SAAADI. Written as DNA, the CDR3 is TGCGCCACTCAAGGGTTGGGGAACACTGAAGCTTTCTTT. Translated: CATQGLGNTEAFF.